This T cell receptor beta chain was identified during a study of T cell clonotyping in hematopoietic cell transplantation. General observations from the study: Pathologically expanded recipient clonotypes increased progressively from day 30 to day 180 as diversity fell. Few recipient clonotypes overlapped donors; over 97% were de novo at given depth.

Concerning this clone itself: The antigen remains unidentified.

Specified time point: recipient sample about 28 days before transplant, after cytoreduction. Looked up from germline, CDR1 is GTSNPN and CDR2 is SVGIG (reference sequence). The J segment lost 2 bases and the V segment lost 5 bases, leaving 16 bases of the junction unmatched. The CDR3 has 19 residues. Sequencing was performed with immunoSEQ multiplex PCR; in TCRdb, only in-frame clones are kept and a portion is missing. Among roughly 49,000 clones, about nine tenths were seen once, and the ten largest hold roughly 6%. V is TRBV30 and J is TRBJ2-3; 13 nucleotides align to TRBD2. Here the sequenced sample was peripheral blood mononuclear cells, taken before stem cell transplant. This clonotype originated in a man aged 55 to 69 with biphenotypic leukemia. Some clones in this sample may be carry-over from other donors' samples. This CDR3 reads CAWGLAGDVWFNNTDTQYF. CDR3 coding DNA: TGTGCCTGGGGACTAGCGGGAGATGTGTGGTTCAATAACACAGATACGCAGTATTTT.